These 22 T cell receptor beta chains were all obtained from the same sample, sequenced in a study of blood T cell repertoires in COVID-19. Sequencing used immunoSEQ multiplex PCR; TCRdb keeps in-frame clones, though not all of them. The data hold roughly 140,000 clones, with less than 90% observed a single time. The specimen sequenced was peripheral blood. The receptor set was obtained from a human donor in a cohort sampled during active COVID-19.

This clone was seen a single time. This chain joins TRBV19 and TRBJ2-6, with D possibly TRBD1 on 7 matching bases. Germline V gene data show CDR1 as LNHDA and CDR2 as SQIVND (reference sequence). This CDR3 contains 21 residues. V was clipped by 7 bases and J by 0 bases, with 28 bases between them. The CDR3 loop reads CASTNNGLWGRGDSGANVLTF. In DNA, the CDR3 is TGTGCCAGTACTAATAATGGCCTGTGGGGCAGGGGGGACTCTGGGGCCAACGTCCTGACTTTC.

This chain joins TRBV4-2 and TRBJ1-2; no clear D. Germline V gene lookup returns CDR1 LGHNA and CDR2 YNFKEQ. V lost 0 bases, J lost 8 bases, and 13 bases lay in between. The CDR3 loop spans 14 amino acids. In DNA, the CDR3 is TGTGCCAGCAGCCAAGATGAGCCGAGTTGGGGCTACACCTTC. Translating gives CASSQDEPSWGYTF.

V usage is TRBV6-5 and J usage is TRBJ2-7; TRBD1 matches at 7 bases. In germline, CDR1 is MNHEY, CDR2 SVGAGI. The CDR3 has 15 amino acids. The trim removed 5 bases at V and 7 bases at J, leaving 14 bases unmatched. Written as DNA, the CDR3 is TGTGCCAGCAGTACCGGGACAGCCCCGCAGGAAGAGCAGTACTTC. Residues: CASSTGTAPQEEQYF.

CDR3 sequence (DNA): TGTGCGGTGGCGCGCCGGGGCTCTGGAAACACCATATATTTT. The encoded protein is CAVARRGSGNTIYF. The rearrangement uses TRBV3-1 (or the pseudogene TRBV3-2) and TRBJ1-3; D unclear. The germline gives CDR1 LGHDT, CDR2 YNNKEL (reference sequence). The CDR3 runs to 14 residues.

V is TRBV5-6 and J is TRBJ1-3; TRBD1 agrees at 8 bases. Germline V CDR1 and CDR2: SGHDT, YYEEEE. The V gene end was trimmed by 2 bases and the J gene end by 0 bases; junction bases not matched to a gene: 10. The CDR3 totals 18 residues. The CDR3 DNA reads as TGTGCCAGCAGCTTCCCCGGGACAGGCGGTACCTCTGGAAACACCATATATTTT. It encodes CASSFPGTGGTSGNTIYF.

The V call is TRBV7-2, the J call TRBJ1-2; maybe TRBD1 (6 bases). The V gene's germline CDR1 is SGHTA and CDR2 FQGNSA. The V and J ends lost 5 bases and 4 bases respectively, with 17 bases between them. The CDR3 is 15 amino acids. For the CDR3, the DNA is TGTGCCAGCAGCATCTCGCGGACAGAAAGCTATGGCTACACCTTC. Amino acids: CASSISRTESYGYTF.

This rearrangement joins TRBV7-2 to TRBJ2-3; D is ambiguous. The V gene's germline CDR1 is SGHTA and CDR2 FQGNSA. The CDR3 runs 13 residues. Trimming pared 8 bases from V and 1 base from J, leaving 10 bases between. CDR3 protein: CASSFTGTDTQYF. The CDR3 DNA reads as TGTGCCAGCTCCTTCACGGGCACAGATACGCAGTATTTT.

This chain joins TRBV5-4 and TRBJ1-2; 9 bases match TRBD1. The V gene end was trimmed by 1 base and the J gene end by 1 base; junction bases not matched to a gene: 5. The CDR3 covers 16 residues. CDR1 is SGHNT, CDR2 YYREEE, per germline (reference sequence). In DNA, the CDR3 is TGTGCCAGCAGCTTGACGGGACAGGGACGTAACTATGGCTACACCTTC. Amino acid sequence: CASSLTGQGRNYGYTF.

The rearrangement joins TRBV7-3 to TRBJ2-5; possible D gene TRBD1, 6 bases. The CDR3 consists of 16 residues. The ends were cut back, 5 bases at V and 4 bases at J, with 20 bases in the middle. Germline lookup yields CDR1 SGHTA and CDR2 FQGTGA. This CDR3 is CASSPQGYGNGETQYF. The DNA for the CDR3 is TGTGCCAGCAGCCCACAGGGTTACGGGAACGGAGAGACCCAGTACTTC.

The V call is TRBV3-1 (or the pseudogene TRBV3-2), the J call TRBJ2-2; D is possibly TRBD2 (5 bases). The CDR3 runs 14 residues. V was shortened by 4 bases and J by 1 base, with 7 bases between the two germline ends. Germline lookup yields CDR1 LGHDT and CDR2 YNNKEL (reference sequence). CDR3 amino acids: CASSPRGNTGELFF. CDR3 bases: TGTGCCAGCAGCCCCCGGGGGAACACCGGGGAGCTGTTTTTT.

The V call is TRBV7-3, the J call TRBJ2-2; TRBD1 aligns across 12 bases. The CDR3 runs to 18 residues. CDR1 and CDR2 from the germline V gene are SGHTA and FQGTGA. Trimming cost V 5 bases and J 0 bases; bases outside gene matches: 7. CDR3: CASSPRDRGPANTGELFF. The CDR3 nucleotides are TGTGCCAGCAGCCCTAGGGACAGGGGGCCAGCGAACACCGGGGAGCTGTTTTTT. The whole variable domain, remainder taken from reference TRBV7-3 and TRBJ2-2, is GAGVSQTPSNKVTEKGKYVELRCDPISGHTALYWYRQSLGQGPEFLIYFQGTGAADDSGLPNDRFFAVRPEGSVSTLKIQRTERGDSAVYLCASSPRDRGPANTGELFFGEGSRLTVL.

This clone appeared a single time. This sequence joins TRBV9 and TRBJ1-1; D remains unclear. CDR1 is SGDLS and CDR2 is YYNGEE in the germline V gene. This CDR3 is 13 amino acids long. Trimming cost V 0 bases and J 3 bases, with 6 bases left between them. The CDR3 DNA reads TGTGCCAGCAGCGTAGCCAGTCACACTGAAGCTTTCTTT. It yields the protein CASSVASHTEAFF.

The genes are TRBV10-3 and TRBJ2-1, with D possibly TRBD2 on 7 matching bases. CDR3 length: 16 residues. With 0 bases removed from V and 5 bases from J, the gap between germline ends came to 14 bases. Germline loops: CDR1 ENHRY, CDR2 SYGVKD. The CDR3 spells CAISESYGGRNNEQFF. The CDR3 nucleotides are TGTGCCATCAGTGAGTCGTACGGGGGGCGCAACAATGAGCAGTTCTTC.

CDR3 amino acids: CASSQEGGAAKLEQFF. The DNA for the CDR3 is TGTGCCAGCAGCCAAGAGGGGGGGGCGGCTAAGCTTGAGCAGTTCTTC. The V gene is TRBV3-1 (or the pseudogene TRBV3-2), the J gene TRBJ2-1, with D possibly TRBD2 on 7 matching bases. Germline CDR1 is LGHDT and CDR2 is YNNKEL (reference sequence). With 0 bases removed from V and 9 bases from J, the gap between germline ends came to 18 bases. The CDR3 is made up of 16 amino acids.

CDR3 protein: CASSQQIRAGGTDTQYF. CDR3 nucleotide sequence: TGCGCCAGCAGCCAACAGATACGGGCCGGGGGAACAGATACGCAGTATTTT. The gene calls are TRBV4-3 and TRBJ2-3; D is possibly TRBD2 (6 bases). This CDR3 contains 17 residues. Germline V CDR1 and CDR2: LGHNA, YSLEER. V was pared by 2 bases and J by 3 bases, with 18 bases between.

V and J are TRBV19 and TRBJ2-5; D ambiguous. The V gene's germline CDR1 is LNHDA and CDR2 SQIVND (reference sequence). V lost 5 bases to trimming and J lost 4 bases, with 14 bases between them. CDR3 length: 14 residues. The CDR3: CASSARHSPETQYF. CDR3 nucleotides: TGTGCCAGTAGTGCCCGCCATAGCCCAGAGACCCAGTACTTC.

V usage is TRBV29-1 and J usage is TRBJ2-2; D perhaps matches TRBD1 (5 bases). Trimming took off 6 bases at V and 0 bases at J, with 14 bases between the two ends. Germline V gene data show CDR1 as SQVTM and CDR2 as ANQGSEA. This CDR3 contains 15 residues. CDR3 sequence reads: CSVTGGATNTGELFF. The CDR3 DNA reads TGCAGCGTAACGGGTGGGGCTACGAACACCGGGGAGCTGTTTTTT.

This clone was counted a single time. V and J are TRBV28 and TRBJ2-5, with 7 bases matching TRBD1. There are 13 residues in the CDR3. Losses at the gene ends were 8 bases for V and 3 bases for J; bases not matched to a gene: 6. Looked up from germline, CDR1 is MDHEN and CDR2 is SYDVKM. The CDR3 nucleotides are TGTGCCAGCCGGCCGGGACAGAAAGAGACCCAGTACTTC. It is translated as CASRPGQKETQYF.

The chain carries TRBV7-2 and TRBJ1-5; D perhaps matches TRBD1 (6 bases). This CDR3 comprises 16 residues. Between the trimmed V and J ends, which lost 5 bases and 5 bases, there was a span of 19 bases. Germline values: CDR1 SGHTA, CDR2 FQGNSA. The CDR3 loop is CASSRAGAGSDQPQHF. DNA of the CDR3: TGTGCCAGCAGCCGGGCAGGGGCAGGGTCGGATCAGCCCCAGCATTTT.

Regarding this clone: A junction end diverges from the germline sequence, so it may reflect a read error. The chain combines TRBV7-7 with TRBJ2-3; 9 nucleotides align to TRBD1. The CDR3 sequence is 15 residues long. Germline CDR1 SSHAT, CDR2 FNYEAQ (reference sequence). The CDR3 loop is CASSFRTGGTDTQYF. CDR3 bases: TGTGCTAGCAGCTTCCGGACAGGGGGCACAGATACGCAGTATTTT.

The chain uses TRBV5-6 and TRBJ2-3, with a tentative D call TRBD2 (5 bases). Germline CDR1 SGHDT, CDR2 YYEEEE. CDR3 length: 15 amino acids. The germline V and J ends were trimmed by 4 bases and 3 bases, with 15 bases remaining between them. CDR3 sequence: CASSPVSGWTDTQYF. The CDR3 DNA is TGTGCCAGCAGCCCGGTCAGCGGTTGGACAGATACGCAGTATTTT.

This clone was picked up a small number of times. The chain has TRBV29-1 and TRBJ1-1; D uncertain. This CDR3 region has 13 residues. Germline assignment: CDR1 SQVTM and CDR2 ANQGSEA. V was pared by 3 bases and J by 1 base, with 9 bases between. The CDR3: CSVEITANTEAFF. In nucleotides, the CDR3 is TGCAGCGTTGAGATTACAGCGAACACTGAAGCTTTCTTT. Full variable domain (rest looked up from reference TRBV29-1 and TRBJ1-1): SAVISQKPSRDICQRGTSLTIQCQVDSQVTMMFWYRQQPGQSLTLIATANQGSEATYESGFVIDKFPISRPNLTFSTLTVSNMSPEDSSIYLCSVEITANTEAFFGQGTRLTVV.